What follows are 5 T cell receptor beta chains derived from one specimen sequenced in a study of blood T cell repertoires in COVID-19. The repertoire was sequenced with immunoSEQ multiplex PCR; TCRdb's copy has only in-frame clones and lacks some. Of about 120,000 clones listed, approximately 89% are singletons. Sequenced input: peripheral blood. The source is a man aged 35-49 years with acute or convalescent COVID-19.

This clone was seen a single time. The chain links TRBV27 to TRBJ1-4, with a possible D match to TRBD1 (5 bases). Germline V gene sequence: CDR1 MNHEY, CDR2 SMNVEV (reference sequence). The ends were cut back, 5 bases at V and 5 bases at J, with 12 bases in the middle. This CDR3 region has 14 residues. Here the CDR3 reads CASSRSGGNEKLFF. As DNA, the CDR3 is TGTGCCAGCAGTCGCTCGGGGGGGAATGAAAAACTGTTTTTT. The complete variable domain, with remaining parts taken from reference TRBV27 and TRBJ1-4, reads EAQVTQNPRYLITVTGKKLTVTCSQNMNHEYMSWYRQDPGLGLRQIYYSMNVEVTDKGDVPEGYKVSRKEKRNFPLILESPSPNQTSLYFCASSRSGGNEKLFFGSGTQLSVL.

The chain joins TRBV30 to TRBJ2-5; D perhaps matches TRBD1 (6 bases). The CDR3 runs 12 residues. CDR1 and CDR2 (germline): GTSNPN, SVGIG (reference sequence). V was shortened by 2 bases and J by 4 bases, with 8 bases between the two germline ends. CDR3 in DNA: TGTGCCTGGAGTAGGGGGACAGAGACCCAGTACTTC. Amino acids: CAWSRGTETQYF. The full variable domain, completed using reference TRBV30 and TRBJ2-5, is SQTIHQWPATLVQPVGSPLSLECTVEGTSNPNLYWYRQAAGRGLQLLFYSVGIGQISSEVPQNLSASRPQDRQFILSSKKLLLSDSGFYLCAWSRGTETQYFGPGTRLLVL.

The gene calls are TRBV6-6 and TRBJ1-1, with D perhaps TRBD1 (5 bases). The CDR3 covers 14 residues. V was shortened by 7 bases and J by 4 bases, with 16 bases between the two germline ends. Germline CDR1 MNHNY, CDR2 SVGAGI (reference sequence). This CDR3 is CASIGGEYGTEAFF. In nucleotides, the CDR3 is TGTGCCAGCATTGGAGGGGAGTACGGCACTGAAGCTTTCTTT.

This clone showed up just a few times. V is TRBV15 and J is TRBJ1-1; D call uncertain. The CDR3 length is 16 residues. From germline, CDR1 is LNHNV and CDR2 YYDKDF (reference sequence). The V end lost 1 base, the J end lost 0 bases, and 12 bases lay between the germline ends. The DNA of the CDR3 is TGTGCCACCAGCAGAGTTTCGGTGGGCGTGAACACTGAAGCTTTCTTT. This translates into CATSRVSVGVNTEAFF.

The chain couples TRBV5-1 to TRBJ2-3; a weak D match, TRBD1 (7 bases). Deletions cut 9 bases from V and 6 bases from J, with 20 bases between. This CDR3 contains 14 residues. Germline V lookup: CDR1 SGHRS, CDR2 YFSETQ. The CDR3 protein is CATSRDRGGDTQYF. The CDR3 DNA follows: TGCGCCACCTCAAGGGACAGAGGGGGGGATACGCAGTATTTT.